Presented here are 4 T cell receptor beta chains from one specimen sequenced in a study of shared clonotypes between healthy human individuals. Libraries were prepared by immunoSEQ multiplex PCR; TCRdb keeps only in-frame clonotypes and omits some of them. The sample holds fewer than 800,000 clones; about 92% are singletons and the top ten take approximately 24%. Naive CD8 cells comprised CD45RO-negative, CCR7-positively selected cells, excluding terminally differentiated effector memory CD45RA+ cells. Source material: naive CD8+ T cells sorted from blood. The receptors come from a young man in good health.

The chain is built from TRBV6-6 and TRBJ2-1; 11 bases fit TRBD2. V shed 3 bases and J 6 bases; nucleotides not matched to a gene: 4. Per the germline V gene, CDR1 is MNHNY and CDR2 is SVGAGI (reference sequence). The CDR3 has 15 amino acids. The CDR3 DNA sequence: TGTGCCAGCAGTTATTTGGGGACTAGCGGCAATGAGCAGTTCTTC. This codes for CASSYLGTSGNEQFF.

V is TRBV5-6 and J is TRBJ2-1, with D possibly TRBD1 on 5 matching bases. Per the germline V gene, CDR1 is SGHDT and CDR2 is YYEEEE. There are 12 residues in the CDR3. V lost 4 bases and J lost 7, with 9 bases in between. Written as DNA, the CDR3 is TGTGCCAGCAGCCCAGGGATTAATGAGCAGTTCTTC. Residues: CASSPGINEQFF.

The chain couples TRBV7-9 to TRBJ2-5; 8 bases line up with TRBD1. V lost 5 bases, J lost 5 bases, and 10 bases stayed unmatched. This CDR3 contains 15 residues. Germline CDR1 and CDR2: SEHNR and FQNEAQ (reference sequence). The CDR3 sequence: CASSPPGQGDETQYF. The CDR3 nucleotides are TGTGCCAGCAGCCCACCCGGACAGGGAGACGAGACCCAGTACTTC.

V usage is TRBV2 and J usage is TRBJ1-1; D may be TRBD1 (5 bases). V gave up 2 bases and J gave up 7 bases, with 17 bases separating them. Germline assignment: CDR1 SNHLY and CDR2 FYNNEI. The CDR3 covers 15 residues. In nucleotides, the CDR3 is TGTGCCAGCAGTGAACCACATCAGGGTGGGGATGAAGCTTTCTTT. The encoded protein is CASSEPHQGGDEAFF.